One and the same sample provided the 9 T cell receptor beta chains below, sequenced in a study of PD-L1 blockade in urothelial cancer. TCRdb keeps only in-frame clones here, not all; method: immunoSEQ multiplex PCR. The profile shows 50,000 to 75,000 clones, around four fifths of them singletons. Time point here: pretreatment peripheral blood. Here the sequenced sample was PBMCs, taken around atezolizumab (anti-PD-L1) treatment. The origin of the receptors is a man between 65 and 80 years old with urothelial cancer.

The V call is TRBV28, the J call TRBJ2-7; 7 nucleotides agree with TRBD1. The CDR3 has 14 amino acids. V was pared by 6 bases and J by 3 bases, with 8 bases of the junction left unmatched. Germline loops: CDR1 MDHEN, CDR2 SYDVKM. CDR3 amino acids: CASSRQGDYYEQYF. Here the CDR3 DNA reads TGTGCCAGCAGCAGACAGGGCGACTACTACGAGCAGTACTTC.

This chain joins TRBV7-8 and TRBJ2-7, with 9 bases lining up with TRBD2. The length of the CDR3 is 17 residues. Germline CDR1 SGHVS, CDR2 FQNEAQ. V was pared by 2 bases and J by 4 bases, with 12 bases of the junction left unmatched. The CDR3 nucleotides are TGTGCCAGCAGCTTACGAGCGGGAGGATTATTGGTGTACGAGCAGTACTTC. Translating gives CASSLRAGGLLVYEQYF.

This clone was seen a few times. The chain combines TRBV2 with TRBJ1-4, with TRBD1 matching over 9 bases. Germline V gives CDR1 SNHLY, CDR2 FYNNEI. The CDR3 is made up of 14 amino acids. The CDR3 region is CATREQGAGEKLFF. CDR3 in DNA: TGTGCGACCAGGGAACAGGGGGCTGGAGAAAAACTGTTTTTT.

The sample holds one count of this clone. The rearrangement uses TRBV19 and TRBJ2-7, with 7 bases matching TRBD2. This CDR3 is built from 16 residues. The junction had 12 bases not matched to a gene; V was cut back by 3 bases and J by 4 bases. CDR1 LNHDA and CDR2 SQIVND come from the germline V gene (reference sequence). As DNA, the CDR3 is TGTGCCAGTAGTATCGTCGACGGGAGGAATGGTTACGAGCAGTACTTC. It codes for CASSIVDGRNGYEQYF.

This clone was seen at least ten times. CDR3 coding DNA: TGTGCCAGCAGCAAAATGAAACAGGGAGTCCCCGGGGAGCTGTTTTTT. Amino acid sequence: CASSKMKQGVPGELFF. The chain joins TRBV21-1 to TRBJ2-2; the table assigns TRBD1, which was not confirmed against the DNA. TRBV21-1 constitutes a pseudogene. CDR3 length: 16 residues.

The sample holds one count of this clone. The chain links TRBV30 to TRBJ1-5, with D tentatively TRBD1 (6 bases). The CDR3 is 17 residues long. CDR1 is GTSNPN and CDR2 is SVGIG in the germline V gene (reference sequence). V gave up 0 bases and J gave up 6 bases, with 21 bases separating them. The DNA for the CDR3 is TGTGCCTGGAGTGTACTCGGGGGACACGGGGGGCGTCAGCCCCAGCATTTT. It translates to CAWSVLGGHGGRQPQHF.

The chain recombines TRBV6-6 with TRBJ1-2; D possibly corresponds to TRBD1 (6 bases). Germline CDR1 and CDR2: MNHNY and SVGAGI (reference sequence). V lost 6 bases and J lost 8, with 16 bases in between. The CDR3 has 13 residues. The CDR3 sequence: CASRGGQGKGYTF. The CDR3 DNA is TGTGCCAGCAGAGGTGGGCAGGGGAAAGGCTACACCTTC.

The J gene is TRBJ2-7, the V gene TRBV28, with D perhaps matching TRBD1 (6 bases). V lost 4 bases and J lost 2, with 12 bases in between. Looked up from germline, CDR1 is MDHEN and CDR2 is SYDVKM. The CDR3 spans 14 residues. The CDR3 reads CASSSSGAPYEQYF. The DNA of the CDR3 is TGTGCCAGCAGTTCCTCAGGGGCCCCCTACGAGCAGTACTTC.

This clone appeared many times. The rearrangement uses TRBV27 and TRBJ2-7, with a possible D match to TRBD2 (6 bases). V was cut by 5 bases and J by 1 base, with 15 bases left in between. CDR3 size: 15 residues. CDR1 is MNHEY, CDR2 SMNVEV, per germline (reference sequence). The CDR3 is CASSPPGGPSYEQYF. The CDR3, as DNA: TGTGCCAGCAGTCCCCCCGGAGGGCCGTCCTACGAGCAGTACTTC.